This TCR beta chain was captured in a study of blood T cells in healthy people across ages. The ends lost 2 bases at V and 4 bases at J; junction bases unmatched: 7. The germline V gene encodes CDR1 MNHEY and CDR2 SVGAGI. The CDR3 is 15 amino acids. Next came a second PCR, run for 7 to 11 cycles, which used a sample-barcoded 5' primer along with a J-beta primer mix. Via MiXCR, TCRdb re-called the 5' RACE reads, giving one row per CDR3 protein. The sample carries more than 800,000 distinct CDR3 sequences, 29% recorded once. This chain links TRBV6-5 with TRBJ2-5, with 7 bases fitting TRBD1. The TCR was taken from a woman at least 80 years old in good health. Sequenced: blood. The CDR3 sequence is CASSYLTGSRETQYF. In DNA, the CDR3 is TGTGCCAGCAGTTACCTGACAGGGTCCCGAGAGACCCAGTACTTC.